Following are 32 T cell receptor beta chains from one sample sequenced in a study of Graves' ophthalmopathy and Graves' hyperthyroidism. The TCR beta CDR3 regions underwent amplification from RNA transcripts. RT-PCR with HTBI primers came first, then second-round multiplex PCR. TCRdb called the multiplex PCR reads again in MiXCR, with one record for every CDR3 protein. Of some 380,000 distinct CDR3 sequences listed, 15% to 17% are singletons. Sequenced input: peripheral blood. These receptor sequences come from a woman in her late teens or twenties with stable Graves' hyperthyroidism.

The chain has TRBV6-2 or TRBV6-3 and TRBJ2-7; maybe TRBD2 (6 bases). From germline, CDR1 is MNHEY and CDR2 SVGEGT. V was pared by 7 bases and J by 3 bases, with 16 bases between. The CDR3 is 14 residues long. The CDR3, as DNA: TGTGCCAGCAATAATGGAGGGGCGTACTACGAGCAGTACTTC. Protein sequence: CASNNGGAYYEQYF.

This clonotype showed up many times. The chain uses TRBV15 and TRBJ1-1; D remains ambiguous. In germline, CDR1 is LNHNV, CDR2 YYDKDF (reference sequence). The CDR3 length is 12 residues. Deletions cut 1 base from V and 10 bases from J, with 10 bases between. CDR3 sequence (DNA): TGTGCCACCAGCAGAGGAGTGCCGGGAGCTTTCTTT. It codes for CATSRGVPGAFF.

Many counts were recorded for this clonotype. J is TRBJ1-1 and V is TRBV11-1; maybe TRBD1 (6 bases). Trimming left V 0 bases short and J 6 bases short, with 17 bases between. The CDR3 spans 16 residues. The germline CDR1 and CDR2 sequences are SGHAT and FQDESV (reference sequence). CDR3 bases: TGTGCCAGCAGCTTAGCGCTGGGGGGGGCTTCGTCTGAAGCTTTCTTT. Translated: CASSLALGGASSEAFF. Full variable domain (remainder filled in from reference TRBV11-1 and TRBJ1-1): EAEVAQSPRYKITEKSQAVAFWCDPISGHATLYWYRQILGQGPELLVQFQDESVVDDSQLPKDRFSAERLKGVDSTLKIQPAELGDSAMYLCASSLALGGASSEAFFGQGTRLTVV.

This clonotype was counted many times. The gene calls are TRBV28 and TRBJ2-7; 9 nucleotides match TRBD1. CDR3 length: 15 amino acids. Germline V CDR1 and CDR2: MDHEN, SYDVKM. Unmatched junction bases numbered 7, after V lost 4 bases and J lost 3 bases. CDR3 nucleotide sequence: TGTGCCAGCAGTTCCATAGGACAGGGGAGCTACGAGCAGTACTTC. Its protein is CASSSIGQGSYEQYF.

This clonotype was detected ten times or more. V gene TRBV6-2 or TRBV6-3 combines with J gene TRBJ1-2; D is uncertain. Trimming took off 2 bases at V and 5 bases at J, with 9 bases between the two ends. Per the germline V gene, CDR1 is MNHEY and CDR2 is SVGEGT. This CDR3 contains 13 residues. CDR3 sequence (DNA): TGTGCCAGCAGTTACCAGACGGATTATGGCTACACCTTC. Its protein product is CASSYQTDYGYTF.

Ten or more counts support this clonotype. V is TRBV9 and J is TRBJ1-1; D perhaps matches TRBD1 (6 bases). The CDR3 has 16 amino acids. Germline CDR1 reads SGDLS; CDR2 reads YYNGEE. Trimming took off 3 bases at V and 5 bases at J, with 20 bases between the two ends. The CDR3 is CASSERNTGSRTEAFF. CDR3 DNA: TGTGCCAGCAGCGAGAGAAATACAGGGAGTAGGACTGAAGCTTTCTTT.

This clonotype was seen repeatedly, ten times or more. The chain uses TRBV2 and TRBJ1-2; no firm D call. CDR3 length equals 14 residues. Per germline, CDR1 SNHLY and CDR2 FYNNEI. Trimming took 3 bases from V and 4 from J, leaving 12 bases between them. This CDR3 is CASSDWFQAYGYTF. The CDR3 DNA follows: TGTGCCAGCAGTGACTGGTTTCAGGCCTATGGCTACACCTTC.

The CDR3 loop is CASRVAGTGPNSPLHF. The CDR3 coding sequence is TGTGCCAGCAGAGTCGCCGGGACAGGACCTAATTCACCCCTCCACTTT. This chain joins TRBV6-2 or TRBV6-3 and TRBJ1-6, with 8 bases that match TRBD1. The CDR3 loop spans 16 amino acids. V trimming: 6 bases; J trimming: 6 bases; junction bases outside the gene matches: 10. Germline V CDR1 and CDR2: MNHEY, SVGEGT.

This clonotype occurred many times. The gene calls are TRBV7-9 and TRBJ2-7; TRBD1 agrees at 7 bases. CDR1 SEHNR and CDR2 FQNEAQ come from the germline V gene (reference sequence). The CDR3 length is 13 residues. With 1 base clipped from V and 5 bases from J, the junction kept 2 bases outside the gene matches. The CDR3 sequence is CASSLVGGHEQYF. The CDR3 DNA reads as TGTGCCAGCAGCTTAGTAGGGGGCCACGAGCAGTACTTC.

The chain has TRBV6-1 and TRBJ1-1; D ambiguous. The CDR3 consists of 13 residues. V shed 9 bases and J shed 0 bases, with 11 bases lying between them. Germline V gene data show CDR1 as MNHNS and CDR2 as SASEGT. CDR3 nucleotides: TGTGCCAGTAAACAAGAGATGAACACTGAAGCTTTCTTT. This translates into CASKQEMNTEAFF.

The CDR3 spells CASSLEGAPGYTF. CDR3 bases: TGTGCCAGCAGCTTGGAGGGGGCGCCTGGCTACACCTTC. V is TRBV7-9 and J is TRBJ1-2, with 7 bases identical to TRBD1. The V and J ends lost 3 bases and 7 bases, in that order; junction bases with no gene match: 5. The germline gives CDR1 SEHNR, CDR2 FQNEAQ (reference sequence). This CDR3 is built from 13 residues.

This clonotype was observed at least ten times. CDR3 nucleotides: TGTGCCAGCAGCCCGGCCGGGACAGGGGGCTCCGGGGAGCTGTTTTTT. Amino acid sequence: CASSPAGTGGSGELFF. This chain joins TRBV9 and TRBJ2-2; 12 bases line up with TRBD1. Looked up from germline, CDR1 is SGDLS and CDR2 is YYNGEE. V shed 4 bases and J 6 bases; nucleotides not matched to a gene: 7. The CDR3 contains 16 residues.

This clonotype appeared many times. The chain is built from TRBV7-1 and TRBJ1-2; a possible D gene is TRBD1 (6 bases). TRBV7-1 is given ORF status, its function remaining uncertain. The CDR3 totals 20 residues. Trimming took off 5 bases at V and 2 bases at J, with 30 bases between the two ends. CDR3 DNA: TGTGCCAGCAGCGCAGGGGTTCGGCGTCCGGGGGCCACAATAAACTATGGCTACACCTTC. Its protein is CASSAGVRRPGATINYGYTF.

This clonotype appeared many times. The rearrangement joins TRBV20-1 to TRBJ2-3; D not certain. This CDR3 has 13 amino acids. The ends were cut back, 8 bases at V and 2 bases at J, with 14 bases in the middle. Germline V gene sequence: CDR1 DFQATT, CDR2 SNEGSKA (reference sequence). This chain's CDR3 is CSSPRGSTDTQYF. The CDR3 bases are TGCAGTTCCCCAAGAGGTTCCACAGATACGCAGTATTTT.

As for this clonotype: Given a much more abundant clone one base away, this may be a read error. The chain carries TRBV6-1 and TRBJ1-1; D is unresolved. Germline assignment: CDR1 MNHNS and CDR2 SASEGT. CDR3 length equals 13 residues. CDR3 sequence: CSSIEPGRTEAFF. CDR3 bases: TGTTCCAGCATCGAACCTGGGAGGACTGAAGCTTTCTTT.

The sample holds a few counts of this clonotype. This chain uses TRBV2 with TRBJ2-3, with D possibly being TRBD2 (6 bases). V lost 6 bases to trimming and J lost 2 bases, with 15 bases between them. Germline V gene sequence: CDR1 SNHLY, CDR2 FYNNEI. The CDR3 has 15 amino acids. In nucleotides, the CDR3 is TGTGCCAGCAGGAAGGCGGGGAAGTACACAGATACGCAGTATTTT. Protein product: CASRKAGKYTDTQYF.

This clonotype was seen only a few times. This chain uses TRBV3-1 with TRBJ1-3; no definite D call. CDR3 length: 16 residues. The ends were cut back, 0 bases at V and 0 bases at J, with 9 bases in the middle. Germline values: CDR1 LGHDT, CDR2 YNNKEL (reference sequence). The CDR3 DNA reads TGTGCCAGCAGCCAAGATAGGCGTATCTCTGGAAACACCATATATTTT. Translating it yields CASSQDRRISGNTIYF.

This clonotype was detected many times. The chain has TRBV29-1 and TRBJ1-2; D unclear. The length of the CDR3 is 10 residues. Germline-derived CDR1 and CDR2 are SQVTM and ANQGSEA. Trimming took 0 bases from V and 8 from J, leaving 4 bases between them. CDR3 sequence: CSVEDRGYTF. DNA of the CDR3: TGCAGCGTTGAAGATAGGGGCTACACCTTC.

The sample holds many counts of this clonotype. J is TRBJ2-5 and V is TRBV6-5; D remains ambiguous. The CDR3 has 16 amino acids. V was shortened by 2 bases and J by 5 bases, with 18 bases between the two germline ends. The V gene's germline CDR1 is MNHEY and CDR2 SVGAGI. The CDR3 bases are TGTGCCAGCAGTTACCTAAGGATAGGTTTGGGGGAGACCCAGTACTTC. It specifies CASSYLRIGLGETQYF.

This clonotype has ten or more counts. The genes are TRBV6-2 or TRBV6-3 and TRBJ2-6; no clear D gene. Germline loops: CDR1 MNHEY, CDR2 SVGEGT. CDR3 length: 14 residues. V was trimmed by 3 bases and J by 2 bases, leaving 5 bases between them. The CDR3 region has the DNA TGTGCCAGCAGTTATCAGACTGGGGCCAACGTCCTGACTTTC. Its translation: CASSYQTGANVLTF.

This clonotype was seen at least ten times. The chain joins TRBV29-1 to TRBJ1-1; no clear D gene. This CDR3 is built from 12 residues. The V end was cut by 4 bases, the J end by 1 base, with 7 bases between. Germline V CDR1 and CDR2: SQVTM, ANQGSEA. CDR3 coding DNA: TGCAGCGTTGGCAGTACGAACACTGAAGCTTTCTTT. As protein: CSVGSTNTEAFF.

This CDR3 reads CASSFNEQGAIGETQYF. The CDR3 DNA reads as TGTGCCAGCAGCTTCAACGAACAGGGGGCGATCGGAGAGACCCAGTACTTC. This chain links TRBV7-8 with TRBJ2-5; 9 bases are shared with TRBD1. The V gene's germline CDR1 is SGHVS and CDR2 FQNEAQ. Losses at the gene ends were 3 bases for V and 4 bases for J; bases not matched to a gene: 12. This CDR3 has 17 amino acids.

This clonotype was seen repeatedly, ten times or more. This chain uses TRBV29-1 with TRBJ1-1; no clear D. The length of the CDR3 is 13 residues. Trimming cost V 7 bases and J 0 bases, with 12 bases left between them. Per germline, CDR1 SQVTM and CDR2 ANQGSEA. The CDR3 nucleotides read TGCAGCGCTGATCCAACCCTGAACACTGAAGCTTTCTTT. It is translated as CSADPTLNTEAFF. The entire variable domain, with the rest obtained from reference TRBV29-1 and TRBJ1-1, is as follows: SAVISQKPSRDICQRGTSLTIQCQVDSQVTMMFWYRQQPGQSLTLIATANQGSEATYESGFVIDKFPISRPNLTFSTLTVSNMSPEDSSIYLCSADPTLNTEAFFGQGTRLTVV.

This clonotype has ten or more counts. The chain is built from TRBV20-1 and TRBJ1-2, with D perhaps TRBD1 (5 bases). The CDR3 contains 12 residues. Trimming shortened V by 5 bases and J by 8 bases, and 15 bases separated the two germline ends. CDR1 is DFQATT, CDR2 SNEGSKA, per germline (reference sequence). The CDR3 DNA reads TGCAGTGCTGCGACAGAGGGTGCGGGCTACACCTTC. Translating gives CSAATEGAGYTF.

Here the CDR3 DNA reads TGCGCCAGCAGCTTGGCCGGGGTCTCAAACACTGAAGCTTTCTTT. It is translated as CASSLAGVSNTEAFF. This chain uses TRBV5-1 with TRBJ1-1, with D unresolved. V was shortened by 0 bases and J by 2 bases, with 11 bases between the two germline ends. This CDR3 contains 15 residues. Per germline, CDR1 SGHRS and CDR2 YFSETQ. The full variable domain, rest sourced from reference TRBV5-1 and TRBJ1-1, is KAGVTQTPRYLIKTRGQQVTLSCSPISGHRSVSWYQQTPGQGLQFLFEYFSETQRNKGNFPGRFSGRQFSNSRSEMNVSTLELGDSALYLCASSLAGVSNTEAFFGQGTRLTVV.

This clonotype was detected many times. The CDR3: CATSQDPGTGNTGELFF. DNA for the CDR3: TGTGCCACCAGTCAGGACCCGGGGACAGGCAACACCGGGGAGCTGTTTTTT. The chain uses TRBV24-1 and TRBJ2-2; the match to TRBD1 covers 8 bases. The V gene's germline CDR1 is KGHDR and CDR2 SFDVKD. The CDR3 is made up of 17 amino acids. Trimming took 6 bases from V and 2 from J; bases not matched to a gene: 10.

This clonotype was counted a few times. The gene calls are TRBV20-1 and TRBJ2-5; TRBD2 matches 7 bases. J gave up 5 bases and V 5 bases, and 11 bases lay outside the gene matches. The CDR3 loop spans 14 amino acids. Per germline, CDR1 DFQATT and CDR2 SNEGSKA (reference sequence). DNA for the CDR3: TGCAGTGCTGGAAGCGGGGCCTCGCGGGAGACCCAGTACTTC. This gives the protein CSAGSGASRETQYF.

In its sample, this clonotype was seen a few times. Germline is not matched at one junction end, which may reflect a read error. The V call is TRBV12-3 or TRBV12-4, the J call TRBJ2-7; D may be TRBD1 (6 bases). The CDR3 sequence is 15 residues long. The CDR3 protein is CASSSVTGRSYDQYF. The CDR3 DNA reads as TGTGCCAGCAGTTCCGTTACAGGGCGCTCCTACGATCAGTACTTC.

This clonotype was counted at least ten times. At one end the junction does not follow the germline gene, possibly because of a read error. The chain carries TRBV7-7 and TRBJ1-5; D remains unclear. Germline values: CDR1 SSHAT, CDR2 FNYEAQ (reference sequence). This CDR3 is built from 15 residues. CDR3 bases: TGTGCTAGCAGCTTCCCCCGGAGGGTTGGCCAGCCCCAGCATTTT. This gives the protein CASSFPRRVGQPQHF.

This clonotype appeared a few times. The rearrangement uses TRBV24-1 and TRBJ1-5; TRBD1 is a possible D gene (6 bases). V was shortened by 2 bases and J by 5 bases, with 15 bases between the two germline ends. Germline lookup yields CDR1 KGHDR and CDR2 SFDVKD. The length of the CDR3 is 16 residues. The CDR3 DNA sequence: TGTGCCACCAGTGATTCCCGGCAGGGGAGGTATCAGCCCCAGCATTTT. This translates into CATSDSRQGRYQPQHF.

This clonotype was recorded a few times. J is TRBJ1-3 and V is TRBV9, with a weak D call TRBD1 (5 bases). This CDR3 spans 15 amino acids. Per the germline V gene, CDR1 is SGDLS and CDR2 is YYNGEE. The V gene lost 0 bases and the J gene lost 0 bases, with 7 bases spanning the gap. The CDR3 region has the DNA TGTGCCAGCAGCGTAGGAGACAGCTCTGGAAACACCATATATTTT. Translating it yields CASSVGDSSGNTIYF.

V gene TRBV27 combines with J gene TRBJ1-6, with D unclear. In germline, CDR1 is MNHEY, CDR2 SMNVEV (reference sequence). This CDR3 region has 16 residues. V was clipped by 2 bases and J by 8 bases, with 16 bases between them. The CDR3 sequence: CASSLRRPRLDSPLHF. CDR3 DNA sequence: TGTGCCAGCAGTTTAAGGCGGCCCCGTCTGGATTCACCCCTCCACTTT.